The 25 T cell receptor beta chains presented below share a single source sample, sequenced in a study of shared clonotypes between healthy human individuals (dated by TCRdb to between 2020 and 2021). The method behind the library was the immunoSEQ multiplex PCR assay. TCRdb took over this immuneACCESS table, retaining in-frame rearrangements with V and J assigned. Such tables are incomplete; in checked studies, under half of the missing clones stem from an unresolved V gene, and the remainder is unexplained. For this sample the table gives about 2.2 million clones, of which around 93% were detected only once. The ten largest clones capture about 1.6% of the sample. CD8 naive samples were obtained by positive selection for CCR7 among CD45RO-negative cells, yielding a CD45RA+CCR7+ population from which TemRA cells were excluded. Material: naive CD8+ T cells from PBMCs. The label giving this sample's cell subset or site can be read as: CD45RA+CCR7+. The receptors derive from a man between 18 and 29 years old in good health. Some clones in this sample may be carry-over from other donors' samples.

V is TRBV6-1 and J is TRBJ2-5, with 9 bases aligning to TRBD2. The CDR3 extends over 15 amino acids. Trimming took 3 bases from V and 5 from J; bases not matched to a gene: 7. The germline V gene has CDR1 MNHNS and CDR2 SASEGT. DNA of the CDR3: TGTGCCAGCAGTGACGGAGCGGGAGGACACGAGACCCAGTACTTC. Translated, it gives CASSDGAGGHETQYF.

The chain carries TRBV19 and TRBJ2-2; 8 bases map to TRBD2. The CDR3 extends over 14 amino acids. In germline, CDR1 is LNHDA, CDR2 SQIVND (reference sequence). With 6 bases clipped from V and 4 bases from J, the junction kept 4 bases outside the gene matches. The CDR3 here is CASRMTSVTGELFF. The CDR3 DNA reads as TGTGCCAGTAGGATGACTAGCGTCACCGGGGAGCTGTTTTTT. The entire variable domain, with the rest obtained from reference TRBV19 and TRBJ2-2, is as follows: DGGITQSPKYLFRKEGQNVTLSCEQNLNHDAMYWYRQDPGQGLRLIYYSQIVNDFQKGDIAEGYSVSREKKESFPLTVTSAQKNPTAFYLCASRMTSVTGELFFGEGSRLTVL.

The chain recombines TRBV13 with TRBJ2-2; 15 nucleotides agree with TRBD2. The CDR3 loop spans 21 amino acids. V dropped 5 bases and J dropped 5; count of bases not matched to a gene: 18. The germline gives CDR1 PRHDT, CDR2 FYEKMQ (reference sequence). The CDR3 DNA reads as TGTGCCAGCAGCCCCATGACCGGGACTAGCGGGAGGCTGGGGAATACCGGGGAGCTGTTTTTT. It translates to CASSPMTGTSGRLGNTGELFF.

This clone was seen just once. Mismatch with germline at one junction end may stem from a read error. This sequence joins TRBV5-6 and TRBJ2-7; TRBD1 might be the D (6 bases). This CDR3 region has 12 residues. Germline V CDR1 and CDR2: SGHDT, YYEEEE. CDR3 nucleotides: TGTGCCAGCAGCGGAACAGGGAAAAAATTCAACTTC. Residues: CASSGTGKKFNF.

The chain uses TRBV5-1 and TRBJ1-2; 9 nucleotides align to TRBD1. CDR3 length equals 15 residues. Trimming at V came to 4 bases and at J to 8 bases, leaving 12 bases not matched to a gene. Germline V lookup: CDR1 SGHRS, CDR2 YFSETQ. CDR3 sequence reads: CASSPGPGTGFGYTF. CDR3 DNA sequence: TGCGCCAGCAGCCCCGGCCCCGGGACAGGGTTCGGCTACACCTTC.

The rearrangement links TRBV7-6 to TRBJ2-7, with 7 bases fitting TRBD2. The CDR3 consists of 15 residues. Germline V gene lookup returns CDR1 SGHVS and CDR2 FNYEAQ. With V trimmed by 1 base and J by 0 bases, 3 bases remained unmatched. CDR3 coding DNA: TGTGCCAGCAGCTTAGAAGCGGGACGCTCCTACGAGCAGTACTTC. This translates into CASSLEAGRSYEQYF. Based on the CDR3 plus reference TRBV7-6 and TRBJ2-7, the full variable domain is GAGVSQSPRYKVTKRGQDVALRCDPISGHVSLYWYRQALGQGPEFLTYFNYEAQQDKSGLPNDRFSAERPEGSISTLTIQRTEQRDSAMYRCASSLEAGRSYEQYFGPGTRLTVT.

The gene calls are TRBV11-2 and TRBJ2-2, with D possibly being TRBD1 (6 bases). Between the trimmed V and J ends, which lost 1 base and 3 bases, there was a span of 18 bases. CDR3 size: 18 residues. CDR1 and CDR2 (germline): SGHAT, FQNNGV. CDR3 residues: CASSLAITGWWDTGELFF. In nucleotides, the CDR3 is TGTGCCAGCAGCTTAGCTATAACAGGGTGGTGGGACACCGGGGAGCTGTTTTTT. The entire variable domain, with the rest obtained from reference TRBV11-2 and TRBJ2-2, is as follows: EAGVAQSPRYKIIEKRQSVAFWCNPISGHATLYWYQQILGQGPKLLIQFQNNGVVDDSQLPKDRFSAERLKGVDSTLKIQPAKLEDSAVYLCASSLAITGWWDTGELFFGEGSRLTVL.

Comment on this clone: Distinct nucleotide sequences in the sample also encode this CDR3. The CDR3 DNA is TGTGCCAGCAGTTTTGGGGGGGCTACCTACGAGCAGTACTTC. Its protein product is CASSFGGATYEQYF. The chain carries TRBV27 and TRBJ2-7; the D gene is possibly TRBD2 (7 bases). This CDR3 is built from 14 residues. Trimming shortened V by 3 bases and J by 2 bases, and 11 bases separated the two germline ends. CDR1 is MNHEY and CDR2 is SMNVEV in the germline V gene (reference sequence).

The rearrangement joins TRBV5-1 to TRBJ2-3; 9 bases fit TRBD1. The V gene end was trimmed by 3 bases and the J gene end by 2 bases; junction bases not matched to a gene: 7. CDR1 and CDR2 (germline): SGHRS, YFSETQ. CDR3 length: 16 residues. The CDR3 sequence: CASSSGQGRTTDTQYF. CDR3 sequence (DNA): TGCGCCAGCAGCTCCGGACAGGGGAGAACCACAGATACGCAGTATTTT.

The count of this clone is one. The CDR3 DNA follows: TGTGCCAGCAGTTTAGTCCGCGGTGTAGATACGCAGTATTTT. It is translated as CASSLVRGVDTQYF. The chain joins TRBV27 to TRBJ2-3; D not certain. The germline CDR1 and CDR2 sequences are MNHEY and SMNVEV (reference sequence). The CDR3 runs to 14 residues. Trimming pared 2 bases from V and 5 bases from J, leaving 11 bases between.

V gene TRBV27 combines with J gene TRBJ1-2; the D gene is possibly TRBD1 (5 bases). V was trimmed by 0 bases and J by 2 bases, leaving 10 bases between them. The CDR3 consists of 15 residues. The germline CDR1 and CDR2 sequences are MNHEY and SMNVEV (reference sequence). In DNA, the CDR3 is TGTGCCAGCAGTTTATCGGTGGCAGGGAACTATGGCTACACCTTC. This encodes CASSLSVAGNYGYTF.

The chain is built from TRBV2 and TRBJ2-1, with D uncertain. V lost 7 bases and J 0 bases, leaving 10 bases between the germline ends. The germline CDR1 and CDR2 sequences are SNHLY and FYNNEI. The CDR3 extends over 14 amino acids. CDR3 sequence (DNA): TGTGCCAGCATTACGACACCCTCCTACAATGAGCAGTTCTTC. Its translation: CASITTPSYNEQFF.

The chain has TRBV12-5 and TRBJ1-2; 7 bases are shared with TRBD1. Germline V gene lookup returns CDR1 LGHNT and CDR2 FRNRAP. The CDR3 runs 15 residues. V gave up 7 bases and J gave up 6 bases; unmatched junction bases: 14. The CDR3 sequence is CASALGTRGTDGYTF. CDR3 nucleotide sequence: TGTGCTAGTGCCCTGGGCACCAGGGGGACGGATGGCTACACCTTC. Full variable domain (outside the CDR3, taken from reference TRBV12-5 and TRBJ1-2): DARVTQTPRHKVTEMGQEVTMRCQPILGHNTVFWYRQTMMQGLELLAYFRNRAPLDDSGMPKDRFSAEMPDATLATLKIQPSEPRDSAVYFCASALGTRGTDGYTFGSGTRLTVV.

The genes are TRBV4-1 and TRBJ2-1, with 10 bases matching TRBD2. The germline V gene encodes CDR1 MGHRA and CDR2 YSYEKL. The CDR3 has 17 residues. The ends lost 4 bases at V and 0 bases at J; junction bases unmatched: 6. CDR3 residues: CASSPRTSGSSYNEQFF. The DNA for the CDR3 is TGCGCCAGCAGCCCTAGGACTAGCGGTAGCTCCTACAATGAGCAGTTCTTC.

The chain couples TRBV6-6 to TRBJ2-3; 7 bases map to TRBD1. The CDR3 contains 14 residues. V was pared by 6 bases and J by 0 bases, with 3 bases of the junction left unmatched. Germline assignment: CDR1 MNHNY and CDR2 SVGAGI (reference sequence). The CDR3 loop reads CASRPGQSTDTQYF. The CDR3 DNA reads TGTGCCAGCAGGCCGGGACAGAGCACAGATACGCAGTATTTT.

The J gene is TRBJ2-7, the V gene TRBV21-1; the table's D call of TRBD1 was not tested on the DNA. TRBV21-1 is labeled a pseudogene. CDR3 length equals 15 residues. CDR3 loop: CASSLPDRGAYEQYF. In DNA form, the CDR3 reads TGTGCCAGCAGCTTACCTGACAGGGGAGCCTACGAGCAGTACTTC.

The chain couples TRBV19 to TRBJ1-1; D gene ambiguous. Trimming removed 3 bases from V and 1 base from J, with 15 bases in between. This CDR3 contains 16 residues. Germline CDR1 is LNHDA and CDR2 is SQIVND (reference sequence). The CDR3 region is CASSILRTRGNTEAFF. CDR3 nucleotides: TGTGCCAGTAGTATCCTTAGAACCCGGGGGAACACTGAAGCTTTCTTT.

The V call is TRBV10-2, the J call TRBJ2-7; D is undetermined. Trimming removed 5 bases at V and 4 bases at J, with 12 bases between. This CDR3 spans 13 amino acids. CDR1 WSHSY and CDR2 SAAADI come from the germline V gene. CDR3 region: CASSPHLNYEQYF. The CDR3 DNA follows: TGCGCCAGCAGTCCGCACCTGAATTACGAGCAGTACTTC.

This clone was seen once. The chain uses TRBV6-5 and TRBJ2-3, with a possible D match to TRBD2 (5 bases). The CDR3 has 14 amino acids. The germline gives CDR1 MNHEY, CDR2 SVGAGI. Trimming took 5 bases from V and 2 from J, leaving 11 bases between them. The CDR3 protein is CASSVRGSTDTQYF. In DNA form, the CDR3 reads TGTGCCAGCAGTGTCCGGGGATCCACAGATACGCAGTATTTT.

This rearrangement joins TRBV5-6 to TRBJ2-7, with TRBD1 matching over 7 bases. V gave up 5 bases and J gave up 6 bases; unmatched junction bases: 8. The CDR3 has 13 residues. Germline loops: CDR1 SGHDT, CDR2 YYEEEE. DNA for the CDR3: TGTGCCAGCAGTTTCGGACAGGTTTTCGAGCAGTACTTC. The encoded protein is CASSFGQVFEQYF.

The chain couples TRBV19 to TRBJ2-3; TRBD2 aligns across 11 bases. The CDR3 loop spans 14 amino acids. The germline CDR1 and CDR2 sequences are LNHDA and SQIVND (reference sequence). With 7 bases clipped from V and 4 bases from J, the junction kept 4 bases outside the gene matches. CDR3 amino acids: CASTGGLAADTQYF. The CDR3, as DNA: TGTGCCAGTACCGGGGGACTAGCGGCAGATACGCAGTATTTT.

This sequence joins TRBV5-1 and TRBJ2-7; tentatively, D is TRBD2 (6 bases). The CDR3 is made up of 13 amino acids. In germline, CDR1 is SGHRS, CDR2 YFSETQ. The V and J ends lost 3 bases and 6 bases respectively, with 13 bases between them. The DNA for the CDR3 is TGCGCCAGCAGCTCCTCCGGGAGCGCCGAGCAGTACTTC. It encodes CASSSSGSAEQYF. Full variable domain (rest looked up from reference TRBV5-1 and TRBJ2-7): KAGVTQTPRYLIKTRGQQVTLSCSPISGHRSVSWYQQTPGQGLQFLFEYFSETQRNKGNFPGRFSGRQFSNSRSEMNVSTLELGDSALYLCASSSSGSAEQYFGPGTRLTVT.

This sequence joins TRBV9 and TRBJ2-3, with D possibly being TRBD1 (6 bases). Germline V gene sequence: CDR1 SGDLS, CDR2 YYNGEE. CDR3 length equals 15 residues. Trimming stripped 1 base from V and 0 bases from J, with 9 bases between. DNA of the CDR3: TGTGCCAGCAGCGTACTAGGGGGTAGCACAGATACGCAGTATTTT. As protein: CASSVLGGSTDTQYF. The full variable domain, with the rest looked up from reference TRBV9 and TRBJ2-3, is DSGVTQTPKHLITATGQRVTLRCSPRSGDLSVYWYQQSLDQGLQFLIQYYNGEERAKGNILERFSAQQFPDLHSELNLSSLELGDSALYFCASSVLGGSTDTQYFGPGTRLTVL.

The chain links TRBV12-5 to TRBJ1-5; 10 positions agree with TRBD1. CDR1 is LGHNT, CDR2 FRNRAP, per germline. The CDR3 loop spans 15 amino acids. V gave up 7 bases and J gave up 9 bases; unmatched junction bases: 12. The CDR3 sequence is CASAEDRGNQWPQHF. The CDR3 DNA sequence: TGTGCTAGTGCCGAGGACAGGGGGAATCAATGGCCCCAGCATTTT.

V is TRBV2 and J is TRBJ2-1; 8 nucleotides agree with TRBD1. The CDR3 consists of 15 residues. The V gene's germline CDR1 is SNHLY and CDR2 FYNNEI. V lost 6 bases and J lost 4; bases outside the gene matches: 8. The CDR3 is CASSGSGGGYNEQFF. The CDR3 DNA sequence: TGTGCCAGCAGCGGATCAGGGGGCGGGTACAATGAGCAGTTCTTC.